This T cell receptor beta chain was profiled in a study of T cell responses to AZD1222 COVID-19 vaccine. Between the trimmed V and J ends, which lost 5 bases and 3 bases, there was a span of 10 bases. Germline-derived CDR1 and CDR2 are SEHNR and FQNEAQ (reference sequence). The CDR3 totals 14 residues. General observations from the study: Reports say nearly half of spike-specific TCRs go after unmutated variant regions. There were mostly white British donors and more females than males, and clonal diversity was possibly underestimated. Repertoires were obtained only post-peak T cell response.

A remark on this clone: Its antigen is still unknown.

This table comes from immunoSEQ multiplex PCR, and its TCRdb copy is limited to in-frame clones, with some not included. The data show some 150,000 clones, 80% to 95% seen once. This TCR came from an adult in good health. The sequencing here drew on peripheral blood, taken on day 0 of MenACWY control vaccination. The V and J genes are TRBV7-9 and TRBJ2-2; unclear D gene. This CDR3 is CASSKEAHTGELFF. CDR3 in DNA: TGTGCCAGCAGCAAAGAGGCCCACACCGGGGAGCTGTTTTTT.